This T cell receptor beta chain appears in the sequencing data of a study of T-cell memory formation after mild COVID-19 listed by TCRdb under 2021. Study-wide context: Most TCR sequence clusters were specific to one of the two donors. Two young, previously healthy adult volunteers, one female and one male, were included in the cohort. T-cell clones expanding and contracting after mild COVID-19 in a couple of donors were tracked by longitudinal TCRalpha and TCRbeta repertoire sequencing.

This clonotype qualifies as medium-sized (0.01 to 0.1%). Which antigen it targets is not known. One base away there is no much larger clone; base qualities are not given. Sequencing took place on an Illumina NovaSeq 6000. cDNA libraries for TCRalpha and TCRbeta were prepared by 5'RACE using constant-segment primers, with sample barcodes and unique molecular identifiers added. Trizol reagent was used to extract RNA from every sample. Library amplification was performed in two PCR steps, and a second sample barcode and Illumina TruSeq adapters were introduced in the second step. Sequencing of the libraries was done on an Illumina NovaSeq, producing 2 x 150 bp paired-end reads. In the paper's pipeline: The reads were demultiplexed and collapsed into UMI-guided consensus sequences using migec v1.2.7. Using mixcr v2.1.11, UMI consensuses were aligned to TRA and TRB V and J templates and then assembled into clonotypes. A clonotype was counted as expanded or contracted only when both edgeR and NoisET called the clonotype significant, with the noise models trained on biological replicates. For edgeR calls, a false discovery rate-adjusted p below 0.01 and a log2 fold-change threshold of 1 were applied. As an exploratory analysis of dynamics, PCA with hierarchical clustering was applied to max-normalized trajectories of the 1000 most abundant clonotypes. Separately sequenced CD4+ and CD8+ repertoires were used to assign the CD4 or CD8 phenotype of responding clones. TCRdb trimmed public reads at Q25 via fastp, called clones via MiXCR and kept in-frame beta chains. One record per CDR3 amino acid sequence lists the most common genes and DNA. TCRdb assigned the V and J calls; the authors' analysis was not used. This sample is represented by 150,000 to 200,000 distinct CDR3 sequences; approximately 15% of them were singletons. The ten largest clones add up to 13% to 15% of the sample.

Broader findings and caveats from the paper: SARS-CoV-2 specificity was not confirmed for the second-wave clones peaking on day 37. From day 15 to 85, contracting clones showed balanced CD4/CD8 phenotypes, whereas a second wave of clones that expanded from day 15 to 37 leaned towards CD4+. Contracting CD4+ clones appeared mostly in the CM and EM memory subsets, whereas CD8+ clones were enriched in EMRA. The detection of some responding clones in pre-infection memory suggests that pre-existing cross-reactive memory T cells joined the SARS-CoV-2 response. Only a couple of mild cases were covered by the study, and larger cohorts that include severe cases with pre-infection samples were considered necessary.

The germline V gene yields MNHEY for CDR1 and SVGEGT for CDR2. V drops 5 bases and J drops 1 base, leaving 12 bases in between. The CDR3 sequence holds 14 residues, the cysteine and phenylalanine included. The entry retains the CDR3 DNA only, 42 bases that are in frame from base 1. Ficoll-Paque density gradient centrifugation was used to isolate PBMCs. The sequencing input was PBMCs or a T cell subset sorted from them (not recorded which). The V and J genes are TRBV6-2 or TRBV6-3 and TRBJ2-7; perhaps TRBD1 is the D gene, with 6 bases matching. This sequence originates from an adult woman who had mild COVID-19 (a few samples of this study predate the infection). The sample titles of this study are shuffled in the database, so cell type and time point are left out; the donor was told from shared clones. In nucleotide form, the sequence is TGTGCCAGCAGTCTGCCGGACAGTTCCTACGAGCAGTACTTC. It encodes CASSLPDSSYEQYF.